This TCR beta chain was documented in a study of T cell clonotyping in hematopoietic cell transplantation. Time point here: recipient sample about 28 days before transplant, after cytoreduction. The CDR3 length is 13 residues. V lost 5 bases and J 8 bases, leaving 15 bases between the germline ends. Germline CDR1 MDHEN, CDR2 SYDVKM. Sequencing used immunoSEQ multiplex PCR; TCRdb keeps in-frame clones, though not all of them. The sample has around 80,000 clones, approximately 95% seen once. This receptor was identified in a woman between 50 and 59 years old with acute myeloid leukemia. Some clones in this sample may be carry-over from other donors' samples. Sequences were derived from peripheral blood mononuclear cells, sampled before stem cell transplant. The chain joins TRBV28 to TRBJ1-1; D gene uncertain. Written as DNA, the CDR3 is TGTGCCAGCAGTCAACGTACCCCAACCGAAGCTTTCTTT. This encodes CASSQRTPTEAFF.